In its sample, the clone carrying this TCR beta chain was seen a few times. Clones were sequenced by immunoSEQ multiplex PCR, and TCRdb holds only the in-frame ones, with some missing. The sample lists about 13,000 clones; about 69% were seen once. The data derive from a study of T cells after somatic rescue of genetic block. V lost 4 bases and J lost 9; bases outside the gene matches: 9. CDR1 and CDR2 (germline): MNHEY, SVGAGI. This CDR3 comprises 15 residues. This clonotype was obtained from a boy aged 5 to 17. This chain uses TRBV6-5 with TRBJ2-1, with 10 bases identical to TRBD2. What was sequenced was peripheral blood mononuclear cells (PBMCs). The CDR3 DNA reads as TGTGCCAGCAGTTTCCTAGCGGGAGTGCTCGGTGAGCAGTTCTTC. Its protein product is CASSFLAGVLGEQFF.